This record looks at one TCR beta chain sequence and its context. The antigen remains unidentified. Data came from immunoSEQ multiplex PCR; TCRdb stores just in-frame clones and leaves some out. Here the sample spans 50,000 to 60,000 clones, 65% to 80% being singletons. This specimen comes from a study of radiotherapy plus CTLA-4 blockade in lung cancer. Study in general: Among patients, approximately 17% showed objective responses, and 30% to 40% had disease control. General observations from the study: The best prediction of response reportedly came from early blood T cell clone dynamics, with interferon-beta.

Per the germline V gene, CDR1 is LGHNA and CDR2 is YSLEER. This CDR3 region has 15 residues. The trim removed 0 bases at V and 6 bases at J, leaving 5 bases unmatched. This sample comprised peripheral blood, obtained from a patient treated with radiotherapy plus ipilimumab. This receptor was identified in a human donor with non-small cell lung cancer who had a complete response to radiotherapy plus ipilimumab. V gene TRBV4-3 combines with J gene TRBJ1-5; 7 bases are a match to TRBD1. CDR3 sequence reads: CASSQETGSGQPQHF. CDR3 DNA sequence: TGCGCCAGCAGCCAAGAGACAGGGTCGGGTCAGCCCCAGCATTTT.